Listed below are T cell receptor beta chains from one sample, sequenced in a study of blood T cell repertoires in COVID-19. Profiled with immunoSEQ multiplex PCR; TCRdb holds only in-frame clones, not every one. The table shows over 200,000 clones, with roughly 90% occurring only once. The specimen was PBMCs or T cells enriched from blood (not recorded which). The receptors come from a woman aged 45-60 years in a cohort exposed to, infected with or recovered from COVID-19 (not recorded which). The CDR3 runs from the conserved cysteine through the conserved F or W. A D gene is named only where the DNA matches it firmly. Rows may omit the clone size; those that give it use once, few, many or a size class.

clone size,V gene,D gene,J gene,CDR3 DNA,CDR3 protein
NA,TRBV30,NA,TRBJ1-2,TGTGCCTGGAGTGTACTACAGGACTATGGCTACACCTTC,CAWSVLQDYGYTF
NA,TRBV7-8,NA,TRBJ2-3,TGTGCCAGCAGCTTATTGCGGCAGACAGATACGCAGTATTTT,CASSLLRQTDTQYF
NA,TRBV5-1,TRBD2,TRBJ2-1,TGCGCCAGCACAGGTAGCGGGGGGGCCGGCTACAATGAGCAGTTCTTC,CASTGSGGAGYNEQFF
NA,TRBV4-2,TRBD2,TRBJ2-1,TGTGCCAGCAGCCCGAGCGGGGGGGCCTACAATGAGCAGTTCTTC,CASSPSGGAYNEQFF
NA,TRBV27,TRBD1,TRBJ2-1,TGTGCCAGCAGTACGGACAGGGGTTCCTACAATGAGCAGTTCTTC,CASSTDRGSYNEQFF
NA,TRBV7-8,NA,TRBJ1-6,TGTGCCAGCAGCTTACAAGGGGATAATTCACCCCTCCACTTT,CASSLQGDNSPLHF
NA,TRBV5-4,NA,TRBJ1-2,TGTGCCAGCAGCTTGGTACCCGAGAGTTATGGCTACACCTTC,CASSLVPESYGYTF
NA,TRBV12-3/TRBV12-4,NA,TRBJ2-7,TGTGCCAGCAGTTTACGACAGCGCGAGCAGTACTTC,CASSLRQREQYF
NA,TRBV30,NA,TRBJ1-3,TGTGCCTGGAGTGTACAGGCGGGAAACACCATATATTTT,CAWSVQAGNTIYF
NA,TRBV24-1,NA,TRBJ2-1,TGTGCCACCAGTGATCCCCGGGTGGCGCTGAGTAAATACAATGAGCAGTTCTTC,CATSDPRVALSKYNEQFF
NA,TRBV5-6,NA,TRBJ1-5,TGTGCCAGCAGCTTGTCTGGGAGTAGTAGCAATCAGCCCCAGCATTTT,CASSLSGSSSNQPQHF
NA,TRBV24-1,NA,TRBJ2-3,TGTGCCACCAGTGGCCCCCCGGTAGATACGCAGTATTTT,CATSGPPVDTQYF
NA,TRBV9,NA,TRBJ2-2,TGTGCCAGCAGCGTAGCCCCCGGGTTGAACACCGGGGAGCTGTTTTTT,CASSVAPGLNTGELFF
NA,TRBV18,NA,TRBJ1-1,TGTGCCAGCTCACCAACACAAAACACTGAAGCTTTCTTT,CASSPTQNTEAFF
NA,TRBV30,TRBD1,TRBJ2-7,TGTGCCTGGAGCGGGACAGCTACATCAGTCTCCTACGAGCAGTACTTC,CAWSGTATSVSYEQYF
NA,TRBV30,TRBD2,TRBJ2-5,TGTGCCTGGAGAGTAGGTAGCGGGGGGGCAGAGACCCAGTACTTC,CAWRVGSGGAETQYF
once,TRBV19,TRBD1,TRBJ2-3,TGTGCCAGTAGCAAAAGGACAGGGGGCGGCACAGATACGCAGTATTTT,CASSKRTGGGTDTQYF
NA,TRBV27,NA,TRBJ1-6,TGTGCCAGCAGTCCAACCTCCGGGTGGATAAGGTATAATTCACCCCTCCACTTT,CASSPTSGWIRYNSPLHF
NA,TRBV11-2,NA,TRBJ2-5,TGTGCCAGCGCGAGGCAGTACCAAGAGACCCAGTACTTC,CASARQYQETQYF
NA,TRBV6-2/TRBV6-3,TRBD2,TRBJ2-1,TGTGCCAGCAGTTTTAGGACTAGCGGGGGGGGTGAGCAGTTCTTC,CASSFRTSGGGEQFF
NA,TRBV2,NA,TRBJ1-5,TGTGCCAGCACCCGACAGGATAGCAATCAGCCCCAGCATTTT,CASTRQDSNQPQHF
NA,TRBV4-3,TRBD1,TRBJ1-1,TGCGCCAGCAGCCAAGGACAGGGGGCGCCCCGGACTGAAGCTTTCTTT,CASSQGQGAPRTEAFF
few,TRBV10-1,NA,TRBJ2-7,TGCGCCATGACTATAGGGGGATTCTACGAGCAGTACTTC,CAMTIGGFYEQYF
NA,TRBV20-1,NA,TRBJ1-2,TGCAGTGCTAGCAAACTTGGCTACACCTTC,CSASKLGYTF
NA,TRBV6-5,NA,TRBJ1-3,TGTGCCAGCAGGCTCGGGGGTACTGGAAACACCATATATTTT,CASRLGGTGNTIYF